This T cell receptor (beta chain) was identified in a study of T-cell reconstitution after alpha-beta-depleted transplantation in children. Whole-study findings and limits: T-cell counts and diversity at one year following transplant were attributed mainly to newly produced T cells.

The germline V gene has CDR1 MNHEY and CDR2 SVGAGI. Between the trimmed V and J ends, which lost 2 bases and 3 bases, there was a span of 5 bases. This CDR3 spans 13 amino acids. As it was prepared, the TCRbeta library received unique molecular identifiers. MiXCR was run by TCRdb on the PCR reads, yielding one entry per CDR3 protein. The table lists 530,000 or so distinct CDR3 sequences, over 20% of them singletons. Of note for this clonotype: The antigen remains undetermined.

The material sequenced was PBMCs, taken before TCRalphabeta/CD19-depleted stem cell transplant. This rearrangement joins TRBV6-5 to TRBJ1-5; unclear D gene. The TCR comes from a boy less than two years old with Wiskott-Aldrich syndrome, due to receive a stem cell transplant. The CDR3 loop is CASSYEYNQPQHF. The CDR3, as DNA: TGTGCCAGCAGTTACGAGTACAATCAGCCCCAGCATTTT.